Shown below are 30 T cell receptor beta chains from a single sample sequenced in a study of T cell responses to AZD1222 COVID-19 vaccine. Some clones are missing from TCRdb's copy, which holds only in-frame ones; the method was immunoSEQ multiplex PCR. The table shows approximately 68,000 clones, with 88% occurring only once. Source: peripheral blood, taken 28 days after the second dose of the MenACWY control vaccine. The origin of the receptors is an adult who received the MenACWY meningococcal vaccine as a control.

The chain joins TRBV2 to TRBJ1-3; D is perhaps TRBD1 (6 bases). V lost 4 bases, J lost 4 bases, and 14 bases lay in between. From germline, CDR1 is SNHLY and CDR2 FYNNEI. This CDR3 spans 15 amino acids. Here the CDR3 DNA reads TGTGCCAGCAGTGCTTACGGGACAACCGGAAACACCATATATTTT. This codes for CASSAYGTTGNTIYF.

The genes are TRBV30 and TRBJ1-5, with a possible D match to TRBD1 (5 bases). Per the germline V gene, CDR1 is GTSNPN and CDR2 is SVGIG (reference sequence). The CDR3 totals 13 residues. Trimming cost V 3 bases and J 0 bases, with 6 bases left between them. CDR3 amino acids: CAWSQGSNQPQHF. CDR3 coding DNA: TGTGCCTGGAGCCAGGGTAGCAATCAGCCCCAGCATTTT.

V is TRBV19 and J is TRBJ2-2; D is unclear. CDR1 is LNHDA and CDR2 is SQIVND in the germline V gene (reference sequence). CDR3 size: 14 residues. The V gene lost 5 bases and the J gene lost 3 bases, with 10 bases spanning the gap. The CDR3 DNA sequence: TGTGCCAGTAGTGAGGTCAGGCACACCGGGGAGCTGTTTTTT. This sequence encodes CASSEVRHTGELFF.

This chain connects TRBV28 to TRBJ2-4; TRBD2 matches 9 bases. CDR1 MDHEN and CDR2 SYDVKM come from the germline V gene. The CDR3 covers 14 residues. V trimming: 2 bases; J trimming: 7 bases; junction bases outside the gene matches: 3. CDR3 amino acids: CASSLGLARNIQYF. The DNA of the CDR3 is TGTGCCAGCAGTTTAGGACTAGCGAGGAACATTCAGTACTTC.

The chain links TRBV28 to TRBJ1-2; the D gene is possibly TRBD1 (5 bases). The CDR3 is 12 amino acids. V was cut by 3 bases and J by 7 bases, with 9 bases left in between. Germline V gene sequence: CDR1 MDHEN, CDR2 SYDVKM. Written as DNA, the CDR3 is TGTGCCAGCAGTTTTCGGGGGGGTGGCTACACCTTC. Amino acid sequence: CASSFRGGGYTF.

The chain employs TRBV3-1 (or the pseudogene TRBV3-2) and TRBJ2-7, with D possibly matching TRBD1 (6 bases). V was cut by 4 bases and J by 2 bases, with 18 bases left in between. The germline gives CDR1 LGHDT, CDR2 YNNKEL (reference sequence). This CDR3 is built from 16 residues. CDR3 amino acids: CASSPDPGTLTYEQYF. As DNA, the CDR3 is TGTGCCAGCAGCCCAGATCCCGGGACATTAACCTACGAGCAGTACTTC.

This clone has a handful of counts. The V and J genes are TRBV12-5 and TRBJ1-2; D not certain. Germline lookup yields CDR1 LGHNT and CDR2 FRNRAP. Trimming shortened V by 6 bases and J by 8 bases, and 16 bases separated the two germline ends. CDR3 length: 13 amino acids. DNA of the CDR3: TGTGCTAGTGGCCGACACCTCTCGGGCGGCTACACCTTC. Translated: CASGRHLSGGYTF.

The chain is built from TRBV4-3 and TRBJ1-1; the D gene is possibly TRBD1 (5 bases). Trimming left V 1 base short and J 3 bases short, with 12 bases between. The CDR3 has 15 residues. CDR1 LGHNA and CDR2 YSLEER come from the germline V gene. CDR3 region: CASSQAGGYDTEAFF. The CDR3 nucleotides are TGCGCCAGCAGCCAAGCTGGGGGGTATGACACTGAAGCTTTCTTT.

The chain joins TRBV21-1 to TRBJ1-6; TRBD1, as called in the table, went unchecked against the DNA. TRBV21-1 has pseudogene status. The CDR3 spans 18 residues. The CDR3 is CASTDIRYESSYNSPLHF. The CDR3 DNA reads TGTGCCAGCACGGACATCCGGTACGAATCCTCCTATAATTCACCCCTCCACTTT.

This chain links TRBV5-1 with TRBJ2-5; 9 positions match TRBD2. CDR1 SGHRS and CDR2 YFSETQ come from the germline V gene. The CDR3 runs 16 residues. V shed 3 bases, J shed 4 bases, and the junction held 10 bases outside the gene matches. CDR3 bases: TGCGCCAGCAGCTCCGGCGGGCGGGGGGGCCGAGAGACCCAGTACTTC. This sequence encodes CASSSGGRGGRETQYF.

The genes are TRBV6-5 and TRBJ2-7; D not resolved. Germline assignment: CDR1 MNHEY and CDR2 SVGAGI. The CDR3 has 14 residues. With 2 bases removed from V and 3 bases from J, the gap between germline ends came to 11 bases. The CDR3 spells CASSYLSDGYEQYF. In DNA form, the CDR3 reads TGTGCCAGCAGTTACCTTTCGGACGGCTACGAGCAGTACTTC.

The chain has TRBV4-1 and TRBJ2-7, with D perhaps given as TRBD1 or TRBD2 (5 bases each). Germline V gene lookup returns CDR1 MGHRA and CDR2 YSYEKL. With 4 bases removed from V and 2 bases from J, the gap between germline ends came to 12 bases. The CDR3 is 14 amino acids. The DNA for the CDR3 is TGCGCCAGCAGCCCGACCGGGGCCACCTACGAGCAGTACTTC. The encoded protein is CASSPTGATYEQYF.

This chain connects TRBV6-2 or TRBV6-3 to TRBJ1-4; D remains unclear. CDR3 length equals 15 residues. The germline V gene encodes CDR1 MNHEY and CDR2 SVGEGT. V lost 5 bases, J lost 0 bases, and 10 bases lay in between. The CDR3 sequence: CASSRYLTTNEKLFF. The CDR3, as DNA: TGTGCCAGCAGTCGTTACTTGACAACTAATGAAAAACTGTTTTTT.

This chain joins TRBV10-3 and TRBJ2-7; weak D call: TRBD1 (5 bases). The CDR3 is 10 residues long. V lost 10 bases, J lost 3 bases, and 7 bases lay in between. Per germline, CDR1 ENHRY and CDR2 SYGVKD. In DNA form, the CDR3 reads TGTGCCACCAGGGACTACGAGCAGTACTTC. Translating it yields CATRDYEQYF.

The chain joins TRBV11-2 to TRBJ1-2; no clear D gene. V lost 3 bases, J lost 2 bases, and 7 bases lay in between. CDR1 and CDR2 from the germline V gene are SGHAT and FQNNGV. The CDR3 is 13 amino acids. The CDR3 sequence: CASSLAGNYGYTF. For the CDR3, the DNA is TGTGCCAGCAGCTTGGCCGGGAACTATGGCTACACCTTC.

The chain links TRBV9 to TRBJ2-2, with TRBD1 identical over 10 bases. The germline V gene has CDR1 SGDLS and CDR2 YYNGEE. The CDR3 length is 15 residues. Unmatched junction bases numbered 3, after V lost 4 bases and J lost 3 bases. The CDR3 sequence: CASSWGTGDTGELFF. CDR3 coding DNA: TGTGCCAGCAGCTGGGGGACAGGGGACACCGGGGAGCTGTTTTTT.

This chain connects TRBV12-3 or TRBV12-4 to TRBJ2-7; D is tentatively TRBD1 or TRBD2 (5 bases each). The CDR3 is made up of 12 amino acids. With 3 bases removed from V and 9 bases from J, the gap between germline ends came to 12 bases. Here the CDR3 DNA reads TGTGCCAGCAGTTTTGGGGGAAGTGGGCAGTACTTC. Translating it yields CASSFGGSGQYF.

V is TRBV6-4 and J is TRBJ2-2, with TRBD1 matching over 7 bases. There are 14 residues in the CDR3. V was pared by 5 bases and J by 3 bases, with 3 bases of the junction left unmatched. Germline V gene data show CDR1 as MRHNA and CDR2 as SNTAGT. CDR3 nucleotides: TGTGCCAGCAGTTCCCAGGGGGACACCGGGGAGCTGTTTTTT. It specifies CASSSQGDTGELFF.

This sequence joins TRBV6-2 or TRBV6-3 and TRBJ2-7; no clear D. Germline CDR1 is MNHEY and CDR2 is SVGEGT. This CDR3 region has 11 residues. Trimming stripped 6 bases from V and 0 bases from J, with 3 bases between. The CDR3 nucleotides are TGTGCCAGCAGCCCCTCCTACGAGCAGTACTTC. This gives the protein CASSPSYEQYF.

This chain links TRBV30 with TRBJ1-2; the D is unclear. Germline V gene data show CDR1 as GTSNPN and CDR2 as SVGIG (reference sequence). V lost 0 bases and J 3 bases, leaving 14 bases between the germline ends. The CDR3 contains 15 residues. The CDR3 is CAWSVIWSSDYGYTF. In nucleotides, the CDR3 is TGTGCCTGGAGTGTAATTTGGTCTTCCGACTATGGCTACACCTTC.

The chain uses TRBV5-4 and TRBJ2-3; TRBD2 is a possible D gene (5 bases). CDR3 length equals 15 residues. V shed 5 bases and J shed 0 bases, with 13 bases lying between them. Germline lookup yields CDR1 SGHNT and CDR2 YYREEE (reference sequence). The CDR3 loop reads CASRPSGSSTDTQYF. The DNA of the CDR3 is TGTGCCAGCAGGCCCAGCGGCTCTAGCACAGATACGCAGTATTTT.

The genes are TRBV27 and TRBJ1-2, with D possibly matching TRBD1 (5 bases). This CDR3 contains 12 residues. The germline V gene has CDR1 MNHEY and CDR2 SMNVEV (reference sequence). The germline V and J ends were trimmed by 5 bases and 8 bases, with 12 bases remaining between them. The CDR3 DNA reads as TGTGCCAGCAGTCGCCAGGGCCGGGGCTACACCTTC. Protein sequence: CASSRQGRGYTF.

The rearrangement uses TRBV10-1 and TRBJ2-2, with 8 bases that match TRBD2. Germline CDR1 is WNHNN and CDR2 is SYGVQD (reference sequence). CDR3 length equals 15 residues. V lost 6 bases to trimming and J lost 3 bases; unmatched junction nucleotides: 6. As DNA, the CDR3 is TGCGCCAGCAGCCTCGGGAGGGCAGACACCGGGGAGCTGTTTTTT. Translation gives CASSLGRADTGELFF.

The chain recombines TRBV7-9 with TRBJ1-2, with TRBD1 matching over 10 bases. The V and J ends lost 3 bases and 8 bases, in that order; junction bases with no gene match: 3. The CDR3 length is 13 residues. Germline V gene data show CDR1 as SEHNR and CDR2 as FQNEAQ (reference sequence). The CDR3 protein is CASSLMTGGGYTF. The CDR3 DNA sequence: TGTGCCAGCAGCTTGATGACAGGGGGCGGCTACACCTTC.

The chain has TRBV28 and TRBJ1-1; D gene unclear. The V gene lost 4 bases and the J gene lost 0 bases, with 6 bases spanning the gap. Germline V gene lookup returns CDR1 MDHEN and CDR2 SYDVKM. The CDR3 spans 13 residues. The DNA for the CDR3 is TGTGCCAGCAGTTCCCAAATGAACACTGAAGCTTTCTTT. Translating it yields CASSSQMNTEAFF. The whole variable domain, remainder taken from reference TRBV28 and TRBJ1-1, is DVKVTQSSRYLVKRTGEKVFLECVQDMDHENMFWYRQDPGLGLRLIYFSYDVKMKEKGDIPEGYSVSREKKERFSLILESASTNQTSMYLCASSSQMNTEAFFGQGTRLTVV.

This sequence joins TRBV10-2 and TRBJ2-2; D might be TRBD1 (5 bases). The CDR3 extends over 16 amino acids. V was clipped by 4 bases and J by 1 base, with 13 bases between them. Per the germline V gene, CDR1 is WSHSY and CDR2 is SAAADI. The CDR3 DNA reads TGCGCCAGCAGTGGACAGACAGACGTGAACACCGGGGAGCTGTTTTTT. Translation: CASSGQTDVNTGELFF.

The chain employs TRBV27 and TRBJ1-1; TRBD1 matches 7 bases. From germline, CDR1 is MNHEY and CDR2 SMNVEV (reference sequence). V dropped 0 bases and J dropped 5; count of bases not matched to a gene: 3. CDR3 length: 14 residues. DNA for the CDR3: TGTGCCAGCAGTTTATCAGGGGGCAATACTGAAGCTTTCTTT. Translating it yields CASSLSGGNTEAFF.

This rearrangement joins TRBV4-1 to TRBJ2-3, with TRBD2 matching over 9 bases. This CDR3 spans 16 amino acids. CDR1 is MGHRA and CDR2 is YSYEKL in the germline V gene. V dropped 1 base and J dropped 5; count of bases not matched to a gene: 7. The CDR3 DNA reads as TGCGCCAGCAGCCAAGGAGGTGATAGCGGGAGAGATACGCAGTATTTT. Amino acid sequence: CASSQGGDSGRDTQYF.

V and J are TRBV15 and TRBJ1-2; tentative D call: TRBD1 (5 bases). Germline CDR1 reads LNHNV; CDR2 reads YYDKDF (reference sequence). CDR3 size: 15 residues. V lost 0 bases to trimming and J lost 8 bases, with 16 bases between them. The CDR3 reads CATSRDQEGTGGYTF. As DNA, the CDR3 is TGTGCCACCAGCAGAGACCAAGAGGGGACCGGCGGCTACACCTTC.

This clone was recorded a few times. This chain links TRBV29-1 with TRBJ1-1, with no clear D. Germline CDR1 SQVTM, CDR2 ANQGSEA. Trimming removed 8 bases at V and 5 bases at J, with 15 bases between. The CDR3 covers 12 residues. This chain's CDR3 is CSLCRVNTEAFF. The DNA for the CDR3 is TGCAGCCTATGCCGGGTTAATACTGAAGCTTTCTTT.